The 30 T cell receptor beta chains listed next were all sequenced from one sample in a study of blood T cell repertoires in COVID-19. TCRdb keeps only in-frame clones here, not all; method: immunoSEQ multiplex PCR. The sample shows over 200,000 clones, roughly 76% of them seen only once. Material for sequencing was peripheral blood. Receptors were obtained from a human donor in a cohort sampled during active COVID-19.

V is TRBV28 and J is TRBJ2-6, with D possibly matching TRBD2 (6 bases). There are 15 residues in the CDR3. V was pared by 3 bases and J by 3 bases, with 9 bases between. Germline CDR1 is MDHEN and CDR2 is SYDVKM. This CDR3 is CASSFTGVGANVLTF. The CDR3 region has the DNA TGTGCCAGCAGTTTCACGGGGGTTGGGGCCAACGTCCTGACTTTC. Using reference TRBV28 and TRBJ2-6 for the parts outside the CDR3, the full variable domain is DVKVTQSSRYLVKRTGEKVFLECVQDMDHENMFWYRQDPGLGLRLIYFSYDVKMKEKGDIPEGYSVSREKKERFSLILESASTNQTSMYLCASSFTGVGANVLTFGAGSRLTVL.

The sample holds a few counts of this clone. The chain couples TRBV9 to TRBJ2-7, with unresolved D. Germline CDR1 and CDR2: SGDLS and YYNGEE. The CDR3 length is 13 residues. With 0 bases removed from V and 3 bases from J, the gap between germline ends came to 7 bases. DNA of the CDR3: TGTGCCAGCAGCGTAGGCCCGGGCTACGAGCAGTACTTC. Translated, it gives CASSVGPGYEQYF.

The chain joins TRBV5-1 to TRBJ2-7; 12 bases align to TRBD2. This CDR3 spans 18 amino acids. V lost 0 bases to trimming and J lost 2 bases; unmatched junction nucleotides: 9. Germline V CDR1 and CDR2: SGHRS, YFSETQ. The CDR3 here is CASSLGTSGRTVPYEQYF. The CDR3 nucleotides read TGCGCCAGCAGCTTGGGTACTAGCGGGAGGACGGTGCCCTACGAGCAGTACTTC.

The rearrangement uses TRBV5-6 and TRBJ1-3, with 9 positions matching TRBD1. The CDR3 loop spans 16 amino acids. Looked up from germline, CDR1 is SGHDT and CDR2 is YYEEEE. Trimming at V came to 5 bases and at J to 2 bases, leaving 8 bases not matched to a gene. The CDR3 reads CASRRGQGIPGNTIYF. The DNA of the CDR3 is TGTGCCAGCAGAAGAGGACAGGGGATCCCTGGAAACACCATATATTTT.

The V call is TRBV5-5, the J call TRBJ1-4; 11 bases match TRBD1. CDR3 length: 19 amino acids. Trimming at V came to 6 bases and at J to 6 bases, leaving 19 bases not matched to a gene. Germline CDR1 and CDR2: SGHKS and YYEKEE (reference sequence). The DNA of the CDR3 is TGTGCCAGCACCCCTCCCTCCTGGACAGGGGGCGCACGGGATGAAAAACTGTTTTTT. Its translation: CASTPPSWTGGARDEKLFF.

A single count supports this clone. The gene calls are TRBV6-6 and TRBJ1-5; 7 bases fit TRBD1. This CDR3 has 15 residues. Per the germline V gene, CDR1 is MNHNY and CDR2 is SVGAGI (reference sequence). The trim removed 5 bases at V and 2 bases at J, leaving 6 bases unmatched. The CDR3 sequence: CASSKQGLGNQPQHF. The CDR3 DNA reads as TGTGCCAGCAGTAAACAGGGGTTGGGCAATCAGCCCCAGCATTTT.

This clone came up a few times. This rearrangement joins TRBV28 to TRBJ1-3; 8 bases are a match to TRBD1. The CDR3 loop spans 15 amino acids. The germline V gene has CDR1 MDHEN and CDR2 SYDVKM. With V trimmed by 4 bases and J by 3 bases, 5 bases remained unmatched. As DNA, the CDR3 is TGTGCCAGCAGTTGGACAGGGATGAATGGAAACACCATATATTTT. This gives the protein CASSWTGMNGNTIYF.

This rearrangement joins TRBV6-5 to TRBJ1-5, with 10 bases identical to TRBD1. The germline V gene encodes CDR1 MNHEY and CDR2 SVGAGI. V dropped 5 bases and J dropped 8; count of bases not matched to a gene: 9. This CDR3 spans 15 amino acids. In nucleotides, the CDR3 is TGTGCCAGCAGTCCCGGGACAGGGGATGCGAAGCCCCAGCATTTT. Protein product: CASSPGTGDAKPQHF.

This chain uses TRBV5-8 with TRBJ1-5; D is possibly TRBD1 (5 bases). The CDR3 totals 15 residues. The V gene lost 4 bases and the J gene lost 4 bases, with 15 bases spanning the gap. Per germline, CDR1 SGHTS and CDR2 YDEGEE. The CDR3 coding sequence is TGTGCCAGCAGCGCCCTGGGACGGGGGAATCAGCCCCAGCATTTT. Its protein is CASSALGRGNQPQHF.

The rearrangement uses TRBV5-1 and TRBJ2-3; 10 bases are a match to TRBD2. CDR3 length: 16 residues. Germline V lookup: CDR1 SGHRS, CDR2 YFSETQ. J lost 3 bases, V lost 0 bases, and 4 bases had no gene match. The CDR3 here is CASSLGLAGRTDTQYF. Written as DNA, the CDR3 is TGCGCCAGCAGCTTGGGACTAGCGGGTAGGACAGATACGCAGTATTTT. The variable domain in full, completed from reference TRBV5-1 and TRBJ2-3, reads KAGVTQTPRYLIKTRGQQVTLSCSPISGHRSVSWYQQTPGQGLQFLFEYFSETQRNKGNFPGRFSGRQFSNSRSEMNVSTLELGDSALYLCASSLGLAGRTDTQYFGPGTRLTVL.

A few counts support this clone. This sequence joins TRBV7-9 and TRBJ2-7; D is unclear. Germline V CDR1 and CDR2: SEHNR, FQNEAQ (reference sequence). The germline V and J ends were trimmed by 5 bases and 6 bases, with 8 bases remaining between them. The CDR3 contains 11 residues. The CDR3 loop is CASSPVREQYF. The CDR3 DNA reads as TGTGCCAGCAGCCCCGTCCGCGAGCAGTACTTC.

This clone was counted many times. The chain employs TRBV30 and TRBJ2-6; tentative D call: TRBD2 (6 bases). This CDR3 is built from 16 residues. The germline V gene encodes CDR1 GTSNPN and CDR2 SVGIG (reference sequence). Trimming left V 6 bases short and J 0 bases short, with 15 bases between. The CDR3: CACWDFESSGANVLTF. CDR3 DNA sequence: TGTGCCTGTTGGGACTTCGAAAGCTCTGGGGCCAACGTCCTGACTTTC.

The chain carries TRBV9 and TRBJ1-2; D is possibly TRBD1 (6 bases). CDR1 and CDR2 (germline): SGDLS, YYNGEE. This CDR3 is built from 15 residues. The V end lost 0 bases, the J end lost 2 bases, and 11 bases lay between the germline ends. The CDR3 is CASSVVKGGNYGYTF. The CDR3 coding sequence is TGTGCCAGCAGCGTAGTGAAGGGGGGGAACTATGGCTACACCTTC.

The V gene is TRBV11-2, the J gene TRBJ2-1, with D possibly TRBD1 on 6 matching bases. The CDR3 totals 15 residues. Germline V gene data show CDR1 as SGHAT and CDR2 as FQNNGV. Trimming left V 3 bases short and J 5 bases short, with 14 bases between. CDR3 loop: CASSLTGEGNNEQFF. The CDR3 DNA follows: TGTGCCAGCAGCTTGACAGGAGAGGGTAACAATGAGCAGTTCTTC.

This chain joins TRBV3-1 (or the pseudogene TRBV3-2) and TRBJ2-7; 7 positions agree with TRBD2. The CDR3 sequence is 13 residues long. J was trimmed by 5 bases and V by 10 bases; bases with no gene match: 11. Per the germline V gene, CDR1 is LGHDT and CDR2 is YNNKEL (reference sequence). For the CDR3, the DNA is TGTGCCACTTCCCACTGGGAGGGCCACGAGCAGTACTTC. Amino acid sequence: CATSHWEGHEQYF.

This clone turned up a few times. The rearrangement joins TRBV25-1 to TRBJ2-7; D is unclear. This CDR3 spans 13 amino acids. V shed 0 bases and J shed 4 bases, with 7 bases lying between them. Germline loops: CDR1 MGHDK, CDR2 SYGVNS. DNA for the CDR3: TGTGCCAGCAGTGAATATTCGAGTTACGAGCAGTACTTC. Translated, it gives CASSEYSSYEQYF.

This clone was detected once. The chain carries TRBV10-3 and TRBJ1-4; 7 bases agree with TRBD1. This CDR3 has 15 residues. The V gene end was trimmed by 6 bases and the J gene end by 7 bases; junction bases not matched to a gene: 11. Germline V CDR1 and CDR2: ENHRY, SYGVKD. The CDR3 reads CAISVGGGNSEKLFF. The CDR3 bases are TGTGCCATCAGCGTTGGAGGGGGCAATAGTGAAAAACTGTTTTTT.

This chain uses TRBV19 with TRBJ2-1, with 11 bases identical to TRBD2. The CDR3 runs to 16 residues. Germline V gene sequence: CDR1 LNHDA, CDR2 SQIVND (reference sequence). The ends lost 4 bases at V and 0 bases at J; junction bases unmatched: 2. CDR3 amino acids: CASSRLAGTSYNEQFF. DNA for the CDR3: TGTGCCAGTAGTAGACTAGCGGGAACCTCCTACAATGAGCAGTTCTTC.

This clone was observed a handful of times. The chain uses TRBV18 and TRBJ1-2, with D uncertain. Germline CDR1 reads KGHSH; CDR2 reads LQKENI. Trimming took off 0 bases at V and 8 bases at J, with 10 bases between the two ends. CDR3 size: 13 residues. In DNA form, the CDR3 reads TGTGCCAGCTCACCACCCGCGGCCGGCGGCTACACCTTC. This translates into CASSPPAAGGYTF.

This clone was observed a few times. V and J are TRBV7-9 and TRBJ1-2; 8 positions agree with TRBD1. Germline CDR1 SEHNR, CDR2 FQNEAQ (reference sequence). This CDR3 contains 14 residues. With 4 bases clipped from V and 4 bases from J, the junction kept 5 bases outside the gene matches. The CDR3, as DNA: TGTGCCAGCAGCTCGGGACAGGTTTTCTATGGCTACACCTTC. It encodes CASSSGQVFYGYTF.

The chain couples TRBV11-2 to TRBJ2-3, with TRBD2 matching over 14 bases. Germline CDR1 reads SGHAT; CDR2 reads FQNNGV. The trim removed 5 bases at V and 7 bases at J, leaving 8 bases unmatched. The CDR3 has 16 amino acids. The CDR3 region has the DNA TGTGCCAGCAGCGCCGGGACTAGCGGGGGACAAAATACGCAGTATTTT. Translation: CASSAGTSGGQNTQYF.

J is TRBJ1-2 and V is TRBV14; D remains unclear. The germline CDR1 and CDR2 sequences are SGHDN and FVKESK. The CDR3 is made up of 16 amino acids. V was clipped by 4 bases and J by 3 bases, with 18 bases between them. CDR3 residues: CASSRYEGSRDYGYTF. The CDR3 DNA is TGTGCCAGCAGCCGATACGAGGGTAGTAGAGACTATGGCTACACCTTC.

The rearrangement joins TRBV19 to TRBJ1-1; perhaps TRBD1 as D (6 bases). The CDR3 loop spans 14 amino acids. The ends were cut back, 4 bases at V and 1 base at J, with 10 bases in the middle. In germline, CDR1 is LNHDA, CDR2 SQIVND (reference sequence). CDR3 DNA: TGTGCCAGTAGTACGACAGGATGGAACACTGAAGCTTTCTTT. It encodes CASSTTGWNTEAFF.

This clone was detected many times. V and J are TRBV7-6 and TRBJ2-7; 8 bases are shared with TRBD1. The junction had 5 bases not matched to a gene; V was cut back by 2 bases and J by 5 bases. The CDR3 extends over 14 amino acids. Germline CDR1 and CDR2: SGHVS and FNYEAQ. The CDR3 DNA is TGTGCCAGCAGCTTATCTGGCAGGGGGCACGAGCAGTACTTC. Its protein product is CASSLSGRGHEQYF.

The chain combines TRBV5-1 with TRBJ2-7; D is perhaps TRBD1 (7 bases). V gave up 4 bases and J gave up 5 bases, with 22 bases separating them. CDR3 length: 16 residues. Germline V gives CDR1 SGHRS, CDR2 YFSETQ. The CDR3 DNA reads TGCGCCAGCAGCGAATCAGGGGGGAGACCTGGGGACGAGCAGTACTTC. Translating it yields CASSESGGRPGDEQYF.

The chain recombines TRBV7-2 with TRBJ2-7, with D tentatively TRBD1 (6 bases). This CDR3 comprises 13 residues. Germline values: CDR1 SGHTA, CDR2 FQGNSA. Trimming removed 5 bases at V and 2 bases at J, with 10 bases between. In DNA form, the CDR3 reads TGTGCCAGCAGCCCCGACAGGCCCTACGAGCAGTACTTC. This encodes CASSPDRPYEQYF.

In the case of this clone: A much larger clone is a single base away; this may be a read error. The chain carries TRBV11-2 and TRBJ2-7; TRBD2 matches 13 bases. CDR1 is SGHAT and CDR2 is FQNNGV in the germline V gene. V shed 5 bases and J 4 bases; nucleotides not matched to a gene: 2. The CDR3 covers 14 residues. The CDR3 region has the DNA TGTGCCAGCAGCCCGGGACTAGCGGGGTACGAGCAGTACTTC. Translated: CASSPGLAGYEQYF.

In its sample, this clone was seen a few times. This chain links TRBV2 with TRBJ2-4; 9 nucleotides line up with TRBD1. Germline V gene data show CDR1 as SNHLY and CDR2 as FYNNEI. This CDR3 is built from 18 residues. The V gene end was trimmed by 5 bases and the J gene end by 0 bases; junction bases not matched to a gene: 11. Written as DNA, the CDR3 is TGTGCCAGCAGTTTACAGGGGGCAGGAACCCTAGCCAAAAACATTCAGTACTTC. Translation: CASSLQGAGTLAKNIQYF.

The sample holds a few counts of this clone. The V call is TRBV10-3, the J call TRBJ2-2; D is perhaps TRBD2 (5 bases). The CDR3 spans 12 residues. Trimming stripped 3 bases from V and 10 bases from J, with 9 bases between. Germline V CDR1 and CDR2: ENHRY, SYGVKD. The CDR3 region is CAISDLASELFF. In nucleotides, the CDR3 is TGTGCCATCAGTGATCTAGCTTCGGAGCTGTTTTTT.

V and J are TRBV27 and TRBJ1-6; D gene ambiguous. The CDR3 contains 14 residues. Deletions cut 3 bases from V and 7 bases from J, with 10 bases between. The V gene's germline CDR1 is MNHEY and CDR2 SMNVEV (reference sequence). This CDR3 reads CASSFSFLNSPLHF. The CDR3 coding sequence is TGTGCCAGCAGTTTCTCCTTCCTCAATTCACCCCTCCACTTT.